These 9 T cell receptor beta chains were sequenced from one sample in a study of cytomegalovirus exposure and HLA in healthy donors. Primers for the PCR totalled 60 Vbeta and 13 Jbeta. Sequencing used immunoSEQ multiplex PCR; TCRdb keeps in-frame clones, though not all of them. The table shows 80,000 or so clones, with roughly 63% occurring only once. What was sequenced was PBMCs. The receptors come from a man aged 25-45 years in good health and CMV-seropositive.

This clone came up once. V is TRBV6-5 and J is TRBJ1-6, with TRBD1 matching 7 bases. The CDR3 extends over 15 amino acids. V dropped 6 bases and J dropped 9; count of bases not matched to a gene: 11. Germline lookup yields CDR1 MNHEY and CDR2 SVGAGI. The CDR3 nucleotides are TGTGCCAGCAGACTGGAGGGGGCTCGTAGTTCACCCCTCCACTTT. Protein sequence: CASRLEGARSSPLHF.

This clone was detected only once. V is TRBV7-9 and J is TRBJ2-1; 7 bases match TRBD2. Looked up from germline, CDR1 is SEHNR and CDR2 is FQNEAQ (reference sequence). V lost 5 bases to trimming and J lost 6 bases; unmatched junction nucleotides: 13. CDR3 length: 16 amino acids. The CDR3 protein is CASSHDLAVGLNEQFF. The CDR3 DNA sequence: TGTGCCAGCAGCCACGACCTAGCGGTGGGCCTCAATGAGCAGTTCTTC. Filled out from reference TRBV7-9 and TRBJ2-1, the complete variable domain reads DTGVSQNPRHKITKRGQNVTFRCDPISEHNRLYWYRQTLGQGPEFLTYFQNEAQLEKSRLLSDRFSAERPKGSFSTLEIQRTEQGDSAMYLCASSHDLAVGLNEQFFGPGTRLTVL.

The J gene is TRBJ1-1, the V gene TRBV2, with D perhaps TRBD1 (6 bases). Trimming removed 4 bases from V and 6 bases from J, with 15 bases in between. The CDR3 runs to 14 residues. Germline lookup yields CDR1 SNHLY and CDR2 FYNNEI. The CDR3 DNA reads TGTGCCAGCAGTGTTCAGGGGATAGACGCTGAAGCTTTCTTT. Amino acids: CASSVQGIDAEAFF. Full variable domain (missing parts from reference TRBV2 and TRBJ1-1): EPEVTQTPSHQVTQMGQEVILRCVPISNHLYFYWYRQILGQKVEFLVSFYNNEISEKSEIFDDQFSVERPDGSNFTLKIRSTKLEDSAMYFCASSVQGIDAEAFFGQGTRLTVV.

The count of this clone is one. The gene calls are TRBV9 and TRBJ2-5; a possible D gene is TRBD2 (6 bases). Trimming stripped 3 bases from V and 5 bases from J, with 17 bases between. Germline V gene sequence: CDR1 SGDLS, CDR2 YYNGEE. The CDR3 consists of 15 residues. CDR3 nucleotides: TGTGCCAGCAGCGCTTTTACGGGGGTCGGGGAGACCCAGTACTTC. Its translation is CASSAFTGVGETQYF.

This clone was counted many times. The rearrangement joins TRBV27 to TRBJ2-4; 7 bases agree with TRBD1. The ends lost 7 bases at V and 2 bases at J; junction bases unmatched: 5. Germline CDR1 MNHEY, CDR2 SMNVEV (reference sequence). The CDR3 covers 14 residues. The CDR3 protein is CASNNRGSKNIQYF. Written as DNA, the CDR3 is TGTGCCAGCAACAACAGGGGATCCAAAAACATTCAGTACTTC.

The V call is TRBV4-2, the J call TRBJ2-1; 10 bases match TRBD2. CDR1 is LGHNA and CDR2 is YNFKEQ in the germline V gene. This CDR3 has 16 residues. J was trimmed by 6 bases and V by 0 bases; bases with no gene match: 5. CDR3 sequence (DNA): TGTGCCAGCAGCCAAGAACTTCTAGCGGGAGTCAATGAGCAGTTCTTC. Protein sequence: CASSQELLAGVNEQFF.

This clone was seen once. The chain recombines TRBV19 with TRBJ1-2, with a tentative D call TRBD1 (6 bases). Trimming took off 5 bases at V and 3 bases at J, with 19 bases between the two ends. This CDR3 contains 16 residues. Germline CDR1 and CDR2: LNHDA and SQIVND (reference sequence). Here the CDR3 reads CASSPITGNRDYGYTF. CDR3 sequence (DNA): TGTGCCAGTAGTCCTATTACAGGGAATAGGGACTATGGCTACACCTTC.

The chain links TRBV19 to TRBJ2-7, with D perhaps TRBD2 (5 bases). Germline V CDR1 and CDR2: LNHDA, SQIVND (reference sequence). The CDR3 covers 14 residues. V was trimmed by 0 bases and J by 4 bases, leaving 10 bases between them. CDR3 loop: CASSIDTEGYEQYF. The CDR3 DNA reads as TGTGCCAGTAGTATAGATACCGAGGGTTACGAGCAGTACTTC.

This clone was detected a few times. The V and J genes are TRBV2 and TRBJ2-5; 14 bases match TRBD2. Near its end, the DNA agrees better with TRBJ2-7, so the J call may be wrong. The CDR3 has 16 amino acids. Germline CDR1 SNHLY, CDR2 FYNNEI. In DNA form, the CDR3 reads TGTGCCAGCAGTGGGACTAGCGGGGGGATTATCTACGAGCAGTACTTC. Its translation: CASSGTSGGIIYEQYF.